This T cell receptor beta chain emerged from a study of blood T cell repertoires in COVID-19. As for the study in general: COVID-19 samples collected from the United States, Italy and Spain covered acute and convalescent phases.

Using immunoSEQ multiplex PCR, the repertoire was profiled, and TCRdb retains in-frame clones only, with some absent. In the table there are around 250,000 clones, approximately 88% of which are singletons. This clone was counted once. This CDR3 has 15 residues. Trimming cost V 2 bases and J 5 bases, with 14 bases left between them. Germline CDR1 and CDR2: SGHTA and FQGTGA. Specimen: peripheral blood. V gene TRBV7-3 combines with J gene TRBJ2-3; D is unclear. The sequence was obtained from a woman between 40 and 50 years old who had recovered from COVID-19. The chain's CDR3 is CASSLGQVAVDTQYF. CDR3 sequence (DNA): TGTGCCAGCAGCTTAGGTCAGGTCGCTGTAGATACGCAGTATTTT.